Here is one T cell receptor beta chain with its context. What antigen it recognizes has not been identified. No clone much larger than this one lies a single base away; base qualities are absent. The sample is drawn from a study of blood T cell repertoires in COVID-19 (dated by TCRdb to the early 2020s). As for the study more broadly: The collaborator samples originated in the United States, Italy and Spain and spanned the acute and convalescent phases of COVID-19. Subjects who had been exposed to COVID-19, were actively infected with it, or had recovered from it provided the deeply sampled blood TCRbeta repertoires that made up the dataset. The prospective study material was composed of cDNA or gDNA derived from T cells, B-cell-depleted T cells, or PBMCs. A de-identified subject ID, COVID-19 status, age in years and sex were almost always included in the sample metadata. The repertoires were released in a freely available public database meant as a resource for research on the immune response to SARS-CoV-2. HLA class I and class II types, where available, came from metadata supplied by the sample provider rather than from assay-based typing. Samples were obtained from the ongoing ImmuneRACE study (first 160 participants) and from about 1,300 subjects provided by 6 global collaborators. The investigation overall reported the following: The amount of clinical and demographic metadata varied by source and participant and was provided uncurated.

The CDR3 has 16 amino acids, counting the end cysteine and phenylalanine. Of the read, only the CDR3 DNA is kept; its 48 bases are in frame from base 1. The junction carries 20 bases between V and J, which are trimmed by 4 bases and 7 bases respectively. CDR1 and CDR2, looked up from the germline V gene, are SGHDT and YYEEEE. Whole blood was collected in K2EDTA tubes by collaborating institutions according to the institutions' own protocols. Collaborator samples were shipped for TCRbeta analysis as frozen whole blood, isolated PBMCs, or DNA extracted from either sample type. TCRbeta CDR3 regions were amplified from genomic DNA by means of the immunoSEQ Assay, a bias-controlled multiplex PCR. The published analysis was carried out like this. Within the assay, amplification of reference gene primers was used to estimate how many nucleated cells each sample contained. To quantify the absolute abundance of each unique TCRbeta CDR3 rearrangement, sequence reads were collapsed and filtered. Productive Simpson clonality was computed per sample as the square root of Simpson's diversity index over productive rearrangements. Imported from immuneACCESS, the table was reduced by TCRdb to in-frame sequences with V and J called. These copies leave out some clones; in studies compared against another copy, an unresolved V gene accounts for under half, and the cause of the remainder is not known. Clonal size and the V and J genes are those of that table, whereas D and trimming came from the DNA. The sample yields about 50,000 clones; around nine tenths were counted once. Roughly 13% of the sample goes to the ten largest clones.

Input material: peripheral blood. This receptor was obtained from a human donor with active COVID-19. The donor label of this sample is uncertain. The V gene is TRBV5-6 and the J gene is TRBJ2-2; a tentative D call is TRBD2 (6 bases match). The DNA is as follows: TGTGCCAGCAGCCCTCTTAACGGGGGTTTGGACGGGGAGCTGTTTTTT. This sequence encodes CASSPLNGGLDGELFF.